Listed here are 29 T cell receptor beta chains from one sample, sequenced in a study of cytomegalovirus exposure and HLA in healthy donors. PCR amplification relied on 60 Vbeta primers (plus 13 Jbeta primers). Profiled with immunoSEQ multiplex PCR; TCRdb holds only in-frame clones, not every one. The sample includes 130,000 or so clones. Sequencing used PBMCs. The receptors here all came from a woman aged 40 to 49 in good health and CMV-seronegative.

The V call is TRBV5-1, the J call TRBJ2-1; a weak D match, TRBD2 (5 bases). Germline CDR1 is SGHRS and CDR2 is YFSETQ. The length of the CDR3 is 16 residues. Trimming shortened V by 0 bases and J by 0 bases, and 10 bases separated the two germline ends. CDR3 loop: CASSLAGLPSYNEQFF. The CDR3 bases are TGCGCCAGCAGCTTGGCCGGACTTCCCTCCTACAATGAGCAGTTCTTC.

The chain joins TRBV6-1 to TRBJ2-6; a weak D match, TRBD1 (6 bases). The CDR3 has 15 amino acids. Germline values: CDR1 MNHNS, CDR2 SASEGT. V lost 10 bases and J 0 bases, leaving 13 bases between the germline ends. CDR3 sequence (DNA): TGTGCCACCTTAACAGGGAGCTCTGGGGCCAACGTCCTGACTTTC. This sequence encodes CATLTGSSGANVLTF.

The chain links TRBV28 to TRBJ2-3; D remains ambiguous. V lost 5 bases and J 6 bases, leaving 9 bases between the germline ends. Germline V lookup: CDR1 MDHEN, CDR2 SYDVKM. The CDR3 spans 12 residues. The CDR3 here is CASSLGMDTQYF. DNA of the CDR3: TGTGCCAGCAGTCTAGGCATGGATACGCAGTATTTT.

The chain links TRBV28 to TRBJ2-7; the D gene is possibly TRBD2 (6 bases). This CDR3 is built from 14 residues. The germline gives CDR1 MDHEN, CDR2 SYDVKM. The V end was cut by 5 bases, the J end by 3 bases, with 14 bases between. The CDR3 region is CASSTPGRSYEQYF. The CDR3 DNA reads TGTGCCAGCAGTACCCCGGGGAGGAGCTACGAGCAGTACTTC.

The chain uses TRBV7-8 and TRBJ1-5; 12 bases fit TRBD1. Germline V lookup: CDR1 SGHVS, CDR2 FQNEAQ. This CDR3 has 19 amino acids. Losses at the gene ends were 4 bases for V and 2 bases for J; bases not matched to a gene: 12. For the CDR3, the DNA is TGTGCCAGCAGCTCAGGGGGGACAGGGGGCACTTTGGGCAATCAGCCCCAGCATTTT. Amino acid sequence: CASSSGGTGGTLGNQPQHF.

The chain employs TRBV18 and TRBJ2-2; D may be TRBD1 (5 bases). Germline values: CDR1 KGHSH, CDR2 LQKENI. The V end was cut by 1 base, the J end by 5 bases, with 8 bases between. The CDR3 is 14 amino acids. CDR3 nucleotide sequence: TGTGCCAGCTCACCACGGCAGGGAACCGGGGAGCTGTTTTTT. It encodes CASSPRQGTGELFF.

This sequence joins TRBV2 and TRBJ2-5, with TRBD1 matching 9 bases. Germline V gives CDR1 SNHLY, CDR2 FYNNEI. The CDR3 is 14 amino acids. Trimming took 8 bases from V and 0 from J; bases not matched to a gene: 4. CDR3: CASSRTGDQETQYF. The CDR3, as DNA: TGTGCCAGCTCCCGGACAGGGGACCAAGAGACCCAGTACTTC.

The CDR3 sequence is CASSEGGGGTGELFF. The CDR3 bases are TGTGCCAGCAGTGAAGGCGGGGGGGGAACCGGGGAGCTGTTTTTT. The rearrangement joins TRBV6-1 to TRBJ2-2, with 9 nucleotides matching TRBD2. The CDR3 covers 15 residues. Germline V gene data show CDR1 as MNHNS and CDR2 as SASEGT. Germline trimming cut 1 base from V and 5 bases from J; bases unmatched to any gene: 2.

The chain couples TRBV4-2 to TRBJ1-2; perhaps TRBD1 as D (5 bases). Trimming took off 0 bases at V and 8 bases at J, with 10 bases between the two ends. Germline CDR1 is LGHNA and CDR2 is YNFKEQ. This CDR3 spans 13 amino acids. CDR3 nucleotides: TGTGCCAGCAGCCAAGATCAGGGCAGAGGCTACACCTTC. It encodes CASSQDQGRGYTF.

J is TRBJ2-7 and V is TRBV5-4, with TRBD1 matching over 7 bases. Germline loops: CDR1 SGHNT, CDR2 YYREEE (reference sequence). J was trimmed by 1 base and V by 2 bases; bases with no gene match: 3. CDR3 length equals 14 residues. The CDR3 protein is CASSLGQDSYEQYF. As DNA, the CDR3 is TGTGCCAGCAGCTTAGGACAGGATTCCTACGAGCAGTACTTC.

The V call is TRBV18, the J call TRBJ1-6; D not certain. Germline values: CDR1 KGHSH, CDR2 LQKENI. The CDR3 is made up of 15 amino acids. Trimming removed 1 base from V and 7 bases from J, with 11 bases in between. The CDR3 protein is CASSPHEISNSPLHF. In DNA, the CDR3 is TGTGCCAGCTCACCACACGAGATAAGCAATTCACCCCTCCACTTT.

V and J are TRBV5-5 and TRBJ2-2; 12 bases fit TRBD1. The ends lost 5 bases at V and 7 bases at J; junction bases unmatched: 9. The CDR3 is made up of 16 amino acids. The germline gives CDR1 SGHKS, CDR2 YYEKEE (reference sequence). The CDR3 bases are TGTGCCAGCAGTGGCGGGACAGGGGGCTGGGACGGGGAGCTGTTTTTT. Protein: CASSGGTGGWDGELFF.

The chain has TRBV27 and TRBJ2-1; 7 nucleotides agree with TRBD2. Germline trimming cut 10 bases from V and 8 bases from J; bases unmatched to any gene: 17. The germline V gene encodes CDR1 MNHEY and CDR2 SMNVEV (reference sequence). The CDR3 is 15 amino acids. CDR3 sequence (DNA): TGTGCCACCCTCGGGGCAGCGGGGATGGACGATGAGCAGTTCTTC. As protein: CATLGAAGMDDEQFF.

The chain links TRBV2 to TRBJ2-7, with TRBD2 as a possible D gene (5 bases). Trimming pared 0 bases from V and 9 bases from J, leaving 9 bases between. This CDR3 comprises 12 residues. Per the germline V gene, CDR1 is SNHLY and CDR2 is FYNNEI. The CDR3 is CASSEAERRQYF. The DNA for the CDR3 is TGTGCCAGCAGTGAAGCGGAGCGGCGGCAGTACTTC.

The chain combines TRBV19 with TRBJ1-5, with a possible D match to TRBD1 (6 bases). Trimming took off 11 bases at V and 4 bases at J, with 21 bases between the two ends. Germline assignment: CDR1 LNHDA and CDR2 SQIVND (reference sequence). This CDR3 has 15 amino acids. Here the CDR3 DNA reads TGTGCCGCCTCAGTACTGGGAACAGGGAATCAGCCCCAGCATTTT. Residues: CAASVLGTGNQPQHF.

CDR3 residues: CANDRVNDGYTF. CDR3 bases: TGTGCCAACGACAGGGTAAACGATGGCTACACCTTC. J is TRBJ1-2 and V is TRBV2, with 7 bases identical to TRBD1. Trimming removed 10 bases from V and 6 bases from J; junction bases left unmatched: 8. The germline V gene encodes CDR1 SNHLY and CDR2 FYNNEI. The CDR3 length is 12 residues.

The DNA for the CDR3 is TGCAGCGTTGAAGGGACAGGGAAGGGCTACACCTTC. This codes for CSVEGTGKGYTF. The chain has TRBV29-1 and TRBJ1-2, with 8 bases identical to TRBD1. The length of the CDR3 is 12 residues. Trimming took 1 base from V and 8 from J; bases not matched to a gene: 3. Per the germline V gene, CDR1 is SQVTM and CDR2 is ANQGSEA.

The rearrangement joins TRBV6-4 to TRBJ1-5; no firm D call. Per the germline V gene, CDR1 is MRHNA and CDR2 is SNTAGT. The CDR3 spans 15 residues. V was shortened by 4 bases and J by 2 bases, with 12 bases between the two germline ends. The CDR3 region has the DNA TGTGCCAGCAGTGTATTCTCGGTGGGCAATCAGCCCCAGCATTTT. Protein product: CASSVFSVGNQPQHF.

The rearrangement uses TRBV2 and TRBJ1-6; no firm D call. The CDR3 sequence is 16 residues long. The V end was cut by 5 bases, the J end by 0 bases, with 11 bases between. Germline V gene data show CDR1 as SNHLY and CDR2 as FYNNEI. CDR3 protein: CASSPVLSSYNSPLHF. The CDR3 nucleotides are TGTGCCAGCAGTCCGGTTCTAAGCTCCTATAATTCACCCCTCCACTTT.

The chain employs TRBV4-3 and TRBJ2-7; 11 nucleotides match TRBD1. Trimming cost V 5 bases and J 10 bases; bases outside gene matches: 13. Germline CDR1 and CDR2: LGHNA and YSLEER. This CDR3 region has 15 residues. In nucleotides, the CDR3 is TGCGCCAGCAGCTTTACCACAGGACAGGGGGCCCGTCAGTACTTC. The encoded protein is CASSFTTGQGARQYF.

The V gene is TRBV6-5, the J gene TRBJ1-3; D is ambiguous. The CDR3 loop spans 14 amino acids. The germline gives CDR1 MNHEY, CDR2 SVGAGI. V was pared by 6 bases and J by 0 bases, with 9 bases between. CDR3 bases: TGTGCCAGCAGAGTACAGTTCTCTGGAAACACCATATATTTT. It is translated as CASRVQFSGNTIYF.

The V and J genes are TRBV4-1 and TRBJ2-7; unclear D gene. The CDR3 has 16 residues. V was cut by 0 bases and J by 0 bases, with 12 bases left in between. CDR1 and CDR2 (germline): MGHRA, YSYEKL. CDR3 loop: CASSQEATASSYEQYF. The CDR3 DNA reads TGCGCCAGCAGCCAAGAAGCGACCGCGAGCTCCTACGAGCAGTACTTC.

This rearrangement joins TRBV11-2 to TRBJ2-2, with a tentative D call TRBD2 (6 bases). This CDR3 region has 15 residues. Germline assignment: CDR1 SGHAT and CDR2 FQNNGV. V was pared by 5 bases and J by 5 bases, with 15 bases between. The chain's CDR3 is CASSVTGVRTGELFF. As DNA, the CDR3 is TGTGCCAGCAGCGTAACGGGGGTCCGTACCGGGGAGCTGTTTTTT.

The chain is built from TRBV5-4 and TRBJ2-5; TRBD2 is a possible D gene (7 bases). The CDR3 is made up of 14 amino acids. Germline V gene sequence: CDR1 SGHNT, CDR2 YYREEE (reference sequence). V was cut by 4 bases and J by 4 bases, with 14 bases left in between. This chain's CDR3 is CASSHEGGGETQYF. The DNA of the CDR3 is TGTGCCAGCAGCCACGAGGGGGGGGGAGAGACCCAGTACTTC.

This sequence joins TRBV10-3 and TRBJ1-2; D unresolved. The CDR3 extends over 14 amino acids. Per the germline V gene, CDR1 is ENHRY and CDR2 is SYGVKD. Trimming removed 2 bases at V and 0 bases at J, with 7 bases between. CDR3 amino acids: CAISEGITNYGYTF. CDR3 sequence (DNA): TGTGCCATCAGTGAGGGCATCACTAACTATGGCTACACCTTC.

The chain has TRBV14 and TRBJ2-2; 13 positions match TRBD2. Germline CDR1 and CDR2: SGHDN and FVKESK. V shed 0 bases, J shed 6 bases, and the junction held 7 bases outside the gene matches. This CDR3 spans 18 amino acids. The CDR3 loop is CASSQERGLAGSPGELFF. The CDR3 DNA sequence: TGTGCCAGCAGCCAAGAGAGGGGACTAGCGGGGTCGCCCGGGGAGCTGTTTTTT.

Here the CDR3 reads CATSSIRRGGYTF. The CDR3 nucleotides read TGTGCCACCAGCAGTATCCGGCGAGGGGGCTACACCTTC. This chain connects TRBV15 to TRBJ1-2; D remains unclear. V gave up 3 bases and J gave up 8 bases, with 13 bases separating them. Germline lookup yields CDR1 LNHNV and CDR2 YYDKDF (reference sequence). The CDR3 contains 13 residues.

The genes are TRBV6-6 and TRBJ2-5; the D gene is possibly TRBD1 (6 bases). Trimming left V 5 bases short and J 6 bases short, with 10 bases between. The CDR3 spans 12 residues. CDR1 MNHNY and CDR2 SVGAGI come from the germline V gene (reference sequence). The CDR3 nucleotides are TGTGCCAGCAGTCAACAGGGAAAGACCCAGTACTTC. Translation: CASSQQGKTQYF.

J is TRBJ1-1 and V is TRBV10-3; 9 bases are shared with TRBD1. V was pared by 10 bases and J by 4 bases, with 10 bases of the junction left unmatched. Germline V gene sequence: CDR1 ENHRY, CDR2 SYGVKD. The CDR3 is 14 amino acids. In nucleotides, the CDR3 is TGTGCCACCAAGGGGGACAGGGAATTCACTGAAGCTTTCTTT. This translates into CATKGDREFTEAFF.